A single sample is the source of the 15 T cell receptor beta chains below, sequenced in a study of T cells after posttransplantation cyclophosphamide. Cyclophosphamide on days +3 and +4 followed busulfan-fludarabine conditioning and a marrow graft. Profiled with immunoSEQ multiplex PCR; TCRdb holds only in-frame clones, not every one. The table includes about 5,900 clones, over 75% detected once. The sequencing used CD4+ T cells sorted from blood, collected roughly 350 days after allogeneic stem cell transplant with posttransplant cyclophosphamide. The receptor set was obtained from a male patient aged 50 to 60 who received an allogeneic stem cell transplant from a related donor and was CMV-positive. A subset of T cells may come from the graft donor.

J is TRBJ2-7 and V is TRBV29-1; the D is unclear. V shed 4 bases and J shed 5 bases, with 12 bases lying between them. CDR1 and CDR2 (germline): SQVTM, ANQGSEA. The CDR3 runs 12 residues. The CDR3 here is CSVGPRADEQYF. The CDR3 DNA follows: TGCAGCGTTGGCCCCCGCGCGGACGAGCAGTACTTC.

This clone came up a few times. The V call is TRBV10-3, the J call TRBJ1-3, with unresolved D. CDR1 and CDR2 from the germline V gene are ENHRY and SYGVKD. This CDR3 region has 12 residues. The V end lost 3 bases, the J end lost 8 bases, and 8 bases lay between the germline ends. The CDR3: CAISDSSYTIYF. The CDR3 DNA reads TGTGCCATCAGTGATTCTTCGTACACCATATATTTT.

The chain couples TRBV10-3 to TRBJ1-1, with 8 positions matching TRBD1. Germline values: CDR1 ENHRY, CDR2 SYGVKD. The CDR3 sequence is 20 residues long. J lost 5 bases, V lost 5 bases, and 25 bases had no gene match. The CDR3 reads CAISPGTYLNRGGSGTEAFF. CDR3 coding DNA: TGTGCCATCAGTCCCGGAACTTACCTTAACAGGGGGGGAAGTGGTACTGAAGCTTTCTTT.

The gene calls are TRBV5-4 and TRBJ1-5; no reliable D call. The CDR3 length is 14 residues. CDR1 and CDR2 from the germline V gene are SGHNT and YYREEE (reference sequence). V lost 5 bases to trimming and J lost 4 bases, with 13 bases between them. The CDR3 loop reads CASSSGRGNQPQHF. The DNA for the CDR3 is TGTGCCAGCAGTAGCGGGAGAGGGAATCAGCCCCAGCATTTT.

The CDR3 bases are TGTGCCAGCAGCGAACGACAGGTCACCGGGGAGCTGTTTTTT. Protein sequence: CASSERQVTGELFF. V gene TRBV9 combines with J gene TRBJ2-2; D perhaps matches TRBD1 (6 bases). The CDR3 is made up of 14 amino acids. Per germline, CDR1 SGDLS and CDR2 YYNGEE. V was cut by 3 bases and J by 4 bases, with 10 bases left in between.

The sample holds a few counts of this clone. V and J are TRBV7-9 and TRBJ2-2, with TRBD1 as a possible D gene (5 bases). This CDR3 has 16 amino acids. The V and J ends lost 2 bases and 6 bases respectively, with 16 bases between them. Germline-derived CDR1 and CDR2 are SEHNR and FQNEAQ (reference sequence). Written as DNA, the CDR3 is TGTGCCAGCAGCTTACGCCGACAGACCTTGGCCGGGGAGCTGTTTTTT. Translation gives CASSLRRQTLAGELFF.

This chain joins TRBV9 and TRBJ2-1; the match to TRBD2 covers 7 bases. The CDR3 loop spans 16 amino acids. Germline CDR1 reads SGDLS; CDR2 reads YYNGEE. V lost 0 bases to trimming and J lost 0 bases; unmatched junction nucleotides: 3. CDR3 nucleotide sequence: TGTGCCAGCAGCGTAGATCTAGCGGCCTCCTACAATGAGCAGTTCTTC. Translating gives CASSVDLAASYNEQFF.

V is TRBV19 and J is TRBJ2-3; 7 bases are shared with TRBD1. Germline trimming cut 1 base from V and 10 bases from J; bases unmatched to any gene: 2. The V gene's germline CDR1 is LNHDA and CDR2 SQIVND (reference sequence). CDR3 length equals 12 residues. The CDR3 loop is CASSIVQGPQYF. The DNA of the CDR3 is TGTGCCAGTAGTATAGTACAGGGGCCGCAGTATTTT.

The chain carries TRBV7-9 and TRBJ2-5; a possible D gene is TRBD2 (7 bases). CDR1 SEHNR and CDR2 FQNEAQ come from the germline V gene (reference sequence). This CDR3 spans 16 amino acids. The V end was cut by 1 base, the J end by 3 bases, with 15 bases between. CDR3 coding DNA: TGTGCCAGCAGCTTAGGATCGGGGGCGGGGGAAGAGACCCAGTACTTC. Translated, it gives CASSLGSGAGEETQYF.

This rearrangement joins TRBV6-1 to TRBJ1-4; D is possibly TRBD1 (6 bases). Trimming took off 0 bases at V and 0 bases at J, with 8 bases between the two ends. CDR3 length: 16 residues. The V gene's germline CDR1 is MNHNS and CDR2 SASEGT. The CDR3 DNA sequence: TGTGCCAGCAGTGAAGCCTACAGGGCAACTAATGAAAAACTGTTTTTT. Its translation: CASSEAYRATNEKLFF.

The chain joins TRBV11-3 to TRBJ2-1, with 8 bases lining up with TRBD1. CDR3 length: 18 residues. J gave up 7 bases and V 0 bases, and 14 bases lay outside the gene matches. Germline CDR1 reads SGHNT; CDR2 reads YENEEA. CDR3 bases: TGTGCCAGCAGCTTAGAACTGCTTGGGGGGACAGGTCGGAATGAGCAGTTCTTC. Amino acids: CASSLELLGGTGRNEQFF.

The gene calls are TRBV5-8 and TRBJ2-1, with 7 bases aligning to TRBD2. The CDR3 has 14 amino acids. V dropped 6 bases and J dropped 6; count of bases not matched to a gene: 9. Germline values: CDR1 SGHTS, CDR2 YDEGEE. Here the CDR3 DNA reads TGTGCCAGCACCCCTGGCGGGGGAACCAATGAGCAGTTCTTC. Its translation: CASTPGGGTNEQFF.

This clone was seen a few times. V and J are TRBV5-1 and TRBJ1-3; 7 bases align to TRBD1. Germline V gives CDR1 SGHRS, CDR2 YFSETQ. The CDR3 runs 14 residues. V dropped 2 bases and J dropped 7; count of bases not matched to a gene: 6. DNA of the CDR3: TGCGCCAGCAGCTTCACCGGGACAGTTAACACCATATATTTT. It codes for CASSFTGTVNTIYF. The full variable domain, in which reference TRBV5-1 and TRBJ1-3 provide the parts outside the CDR3, is KAGVTQTPRYLIKTRGQQVTLSCSPISGHRSVSWYQQTPGQGLQFLFEYFSETQRNKGNFPGRFSGRQFSNSRSEMNVSTLELGDSALYLCASSFTGTVNTIYFGEGSWLTVV.

The chain employs TRBV11-2 and TRBJ2-3; a weak D match, TRBD1 (6 bases). Deletions cut 5 bases from V and 0 bases from J, with 18 bases between. The V gene's germline CDR1 is SGHAT and CDR2 FQNNGV. The CDR3 spans 17 residues. The CDR3 bases are TGTGCCAGCAGCCCGGACAGAGAGATTTCTAGCACAGATACGCAGTATTTT. It encodes CASSPDREISSTDTQYF.

The chain uses TRBV10-3 and TRBJ2-1; maybe TRBD2 (6 bases). Per the germline V gene, CDR1 is ENHRY and CDR2 is SYGVKD. CDR3 length equals 13 residues. V dropped 4 bases and J dropped 5 bases, with 9 bases sitting between them. CDR3 in amino acids: CAISAGLNNEQFF. In nucleotides, the CDR3 is TGTGCCATCAGTGCAGGACTAAACAATGAGCAGTTCTTC.